This T cell receptor (beta chain) was identified during a study of cytomegalovirus exposure and HLA in healthy donors listed by TCRdb under 2017. Describing the broader study: The roughly 700 repertoires of the first cohort and the roughly 110 validation repertoires were produced on the same platform, according to a later analysis. The study aimed to test whether cataloging public T cell receptors could reveal signatures of past pathogen exposure. A separate validation cohort of about 110 different subjects was used in addition to the roughly 720-subject first cohort. The study combined high-throughput TCR immunosequencing, statistical association of individual TCRs with disease status, and machine learning to predict cytomegalovirus infection status. Broader findings and caveats from the paper: Three of the identified cytomegalovirus-associated TCR beta chains were confirmed in vitro to be specific for cytomegalovirus antigens. The authors suggested that the approach could potentially be extended to other disease states and immunological phenotypes. Subsequent analysis determined that TCRs grouped into clusters in the first cohort also showed a tendency toward co-occurrence across the approximately 110 validation repertoires, and approximately 94% of cluster scores exceeded 0. A later analysis lacked HLA typing for the validation cohort, so it scored co-occurrence in that cohort across all 130 or so repertoires. While some public TCRs were present in many individuals, most TCR sequences turned up only very rarely across donors. The classifier was reported to diagnose cytomegalovirus status with high specificity and sensitivity in both the original cohort and the validation cohort. The study gave a list of 150 to 200 TCR beta chains associated with cytomegalovirus.

With regard to this clone: It lacks a known antigen. No base quality information exists; no much larger clone differs at one position.

Donors formed part of the validation cohort, which comprised 120 subjects and was distinct from the first cohort of under 850 subjects. The method behind the library was the immunoSEQ multiplex PCR assay. The study's processing was this. A statistical classification framework was built for diagnosing cytomegalovirus status from the catalog of TCR beta chain sequences. The source is immuneACCESS, and TCRdb retained only in-frame sequences with V and J called. Part of the clones is not carried over; for the studies checked, unresolved V genes explain less than half of this, and the remainder is unexplained. That table furnishes V, J and clone size, whereas the DNA furnished D and trimming. This sample is represented by about 140,000 clones; approximately 84% of them were singletons. The ten most abundant clones make up 25% to 30% of the sample. A distance of 12 bases separates the germline ends of V and J, which lose 3 bases and 3 bases respectively. Based on the germline V gene, the CDR1 and CDR2 sequences are SGHTA and FQGNSA. The CDR3 measures 15 amino acids from cysteine to phenylalanine. Kept here is only the CDR3 DNA, which spans 45 bases and is read in frame from base 1.

The chain employs TRBV7-2 and TRBJ2-1; TRBD2 is possibly the D segment (5 matching bases). The sample comprised PBMCs. The receptor comes from a man aged 25-45 years in good health and CMV-seropositive. The CDR3 amino acid sequence is: CASSLESGYYNEQFF. The DNA sequence reads TGTGCCAGCAGCTTGGAAAGCGGATACTACAATGAGCAGTTCTTC. With the portions outside the CDR3 filled from the reference TRBV7-2 and TRBJ2-1 genes, the complete variable region becomes GAGVSQSPSNKVTEKGKDVELRCDPISGHTALYWYRQSLGQGLEFLIYFQGNSAPDKSGLPSDRFSAERTGGSVSTLTIQRTQQEDSAVYLCASSLESGYYNEQFFGPGTRLTVL.